This T cell receptor beta chain was identified during a study of cytomegalovirus exposure and HLA in healthy donors. In the case of this clone: The target antigen is unknown.

PCR used 60 Vbeta primers and 13 Jbeta primers. Sequencing used immunoSEQ multiplex PCR; TCRdb keeps in-frame clones, though not all of them. The table lists 200,000 to 250,000 clones, more than 65% of them singletons, with 0.63% in the top ten. Whole-study findings and limits: Likely technical artifact: a cluster of highly shared sequence variants. V- and J-gene trimming of TCR beta was linked (in a later analysis) to a missense DCLRE1C variant.

CDR3 length: 13 amino acids. The J segment lost 3 bases and the V segment lost 4 bases, leaving 3 bases of the junction unmatched. CDR1 and CDR2 (germline): MNHNS, SASEGT. The chain joins TRBV6-1 to TRBJ2-7, with 7 bases identical to TRBD2. The sequenced material came from PBMCs. This sequence originates from a man aged 18 to 30 in good health and CMV-seronegative. The CDR3 sequence is CASSGQRDYEQYF. In DNA, the CDR3 is TGTGCCAGCAGTGGTCAGCGGGACTACGAGCAGTACTTC.